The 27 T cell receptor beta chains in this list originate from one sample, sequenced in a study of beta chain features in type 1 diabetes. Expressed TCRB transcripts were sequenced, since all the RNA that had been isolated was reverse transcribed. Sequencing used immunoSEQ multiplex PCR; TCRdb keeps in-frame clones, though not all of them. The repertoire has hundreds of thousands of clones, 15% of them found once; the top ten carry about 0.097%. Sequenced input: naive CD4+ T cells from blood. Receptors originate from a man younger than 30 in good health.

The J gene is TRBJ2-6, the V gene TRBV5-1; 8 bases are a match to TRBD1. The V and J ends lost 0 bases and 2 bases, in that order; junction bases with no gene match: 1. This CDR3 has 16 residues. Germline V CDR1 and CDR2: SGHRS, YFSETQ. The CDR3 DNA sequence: TGCGCCAGCAGCTTGGTACAGGGGGCTGGGGCCAACGTCCTGACTTTC. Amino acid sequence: CASSLVQGAGANVLTF.

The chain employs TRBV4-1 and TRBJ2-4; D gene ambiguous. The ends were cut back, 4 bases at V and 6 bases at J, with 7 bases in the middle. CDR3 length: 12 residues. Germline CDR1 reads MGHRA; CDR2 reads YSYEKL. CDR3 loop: CASSRDSNIQYF. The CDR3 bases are TGCGCCAGCAGCCGCGACTCAAACATTCAGTACTTC.

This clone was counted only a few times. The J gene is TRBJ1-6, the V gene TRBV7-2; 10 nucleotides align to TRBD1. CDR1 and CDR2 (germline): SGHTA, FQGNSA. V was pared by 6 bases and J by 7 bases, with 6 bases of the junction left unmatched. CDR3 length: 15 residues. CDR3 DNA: TGTGCCAGCAGTTTCCTGGGACAGGGGAATTCACCCCTCCACTTT. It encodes CASSFLGQGNSPLHF.

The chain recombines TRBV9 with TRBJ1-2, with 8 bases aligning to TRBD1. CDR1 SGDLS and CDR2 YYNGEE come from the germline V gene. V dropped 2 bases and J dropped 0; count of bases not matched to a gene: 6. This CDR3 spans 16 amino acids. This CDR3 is CASSVTGQGANYGYTF. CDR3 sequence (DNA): TGTGCCAGCAGCGTTACCGGACAGGGTGCTAACTATGGCTACACCTTC. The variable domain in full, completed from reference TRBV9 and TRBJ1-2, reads DSGVTQTPKHLITATGQRVTLRCSPRSGDLSVYWYQQSLDQGLQFLIQYYNGEERAKGNILERFSAQQFPDLHSELNLSSLELGDSALYFCASSVTGQGANYGYTFGSGTRLTVV.

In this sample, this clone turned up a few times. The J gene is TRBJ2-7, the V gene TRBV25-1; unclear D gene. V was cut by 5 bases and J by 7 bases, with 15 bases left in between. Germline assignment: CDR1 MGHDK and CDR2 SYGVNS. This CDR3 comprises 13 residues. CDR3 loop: CASSWVGLGEQYF. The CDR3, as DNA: TGTGCCAGCAGTTGGGTGGGTCTCGGAGAGCAGTACTTC.

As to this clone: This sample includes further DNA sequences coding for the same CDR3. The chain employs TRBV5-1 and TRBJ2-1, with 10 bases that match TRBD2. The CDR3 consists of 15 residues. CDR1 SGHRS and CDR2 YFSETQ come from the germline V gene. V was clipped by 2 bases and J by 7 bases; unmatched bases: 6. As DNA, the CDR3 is TGCGCCAGCAGCTTCCTAGCGGGAGTTGGAAATGAGCAGTTCTTC. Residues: CASSFLAGVGNEQFF.

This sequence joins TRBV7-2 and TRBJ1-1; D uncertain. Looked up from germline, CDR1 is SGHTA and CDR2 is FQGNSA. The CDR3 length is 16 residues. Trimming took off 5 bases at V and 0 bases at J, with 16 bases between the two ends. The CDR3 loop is CASSMTSGMVNTEAFF. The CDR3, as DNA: TGTGCCAGCAGCATGACGTCGGGGATGGTGAACACTGAAGCTTTCTTT.

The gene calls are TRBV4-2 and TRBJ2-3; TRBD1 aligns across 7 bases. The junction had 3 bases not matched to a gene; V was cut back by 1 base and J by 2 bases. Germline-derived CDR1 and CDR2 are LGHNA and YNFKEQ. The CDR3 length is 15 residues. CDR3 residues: CASSQATGATDTQYF. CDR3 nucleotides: TGTGCCAGCAGCCAAGCTACAGGGGCCACAGATACGCAGTATTTT.

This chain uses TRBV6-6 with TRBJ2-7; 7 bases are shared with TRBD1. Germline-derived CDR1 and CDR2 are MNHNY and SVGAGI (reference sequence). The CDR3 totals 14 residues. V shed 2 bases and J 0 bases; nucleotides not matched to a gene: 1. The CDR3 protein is CASSYGTDSYEQYF. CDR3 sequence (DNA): TGTGCCAGCAGTTACGGGACAGACTCCTACGAGCAGTACTTC.

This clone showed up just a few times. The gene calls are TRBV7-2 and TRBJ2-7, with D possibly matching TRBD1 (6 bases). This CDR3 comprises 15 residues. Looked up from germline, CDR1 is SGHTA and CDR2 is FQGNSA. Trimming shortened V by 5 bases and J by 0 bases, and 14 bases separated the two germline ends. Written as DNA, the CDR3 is TGTGCCAGCAGCCCAAGTACAGGGATCTCCTACGAGCAGTACTTC. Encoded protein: CASSPSTGISYEQYF.

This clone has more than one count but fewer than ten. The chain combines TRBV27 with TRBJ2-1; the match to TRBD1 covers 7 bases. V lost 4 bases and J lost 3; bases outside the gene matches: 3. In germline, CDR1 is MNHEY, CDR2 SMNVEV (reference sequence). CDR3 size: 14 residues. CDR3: CASSSRDSYNEQFF. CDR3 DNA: TGTGCCAGCAGTTCCCGGGACAGCTACAATGAGCAGTTCTTC.

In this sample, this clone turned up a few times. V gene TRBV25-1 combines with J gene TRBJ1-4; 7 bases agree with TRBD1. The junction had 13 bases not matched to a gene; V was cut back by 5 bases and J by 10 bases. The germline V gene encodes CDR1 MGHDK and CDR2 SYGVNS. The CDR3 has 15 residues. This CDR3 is CASSNNDRVVGKLFF. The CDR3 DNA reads TGTGCCAGCAGTAACAACGACAGGGTAGTCGGAAAACTGTTTTTT. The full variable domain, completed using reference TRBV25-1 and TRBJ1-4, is EADIYQTPRYLVIGTGKKITLECSQTMGHDKMYWYQQDPGMELHLIHYSYGVNSTEKGDLSSESTVSRIRTEHFPLTLESARPSHTSQYLCASSNNDRVVGKLFFGSGTQLSVL.

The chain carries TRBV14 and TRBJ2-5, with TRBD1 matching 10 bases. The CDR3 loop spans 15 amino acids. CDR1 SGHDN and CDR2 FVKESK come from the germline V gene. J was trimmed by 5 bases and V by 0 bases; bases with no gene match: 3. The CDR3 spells CASSQEDRGAETQYF. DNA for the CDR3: TGTGCCAGCAGCCAAGAGGACAGGGGGGCGGAGACCCAGTACTTC.

CDR3 coding DNA: TGCGCCAGCAGCTCCCGGGACTACCTAGGCAATGAGCAGTTCTTC. As protein: CASSSRDYLGNEQFF. The rearrangement joins TRBV5-1 to TRBJ2-1, with TRBD2 matching over 7 bases. Per the germline V gene, CDR1 is SGHRS and CDR2 is YFSETQ. The CDR3 covers 15 residues. V lost 3 bases, J lost 6 bases, and 9 bases stayed unmatched. Complete variable domain (other parts from reference TRBV5-1 and TRBJ2-1): KAGVTQTPRYLIKTRGQQVTLSCSPISGHRSVSWYQQTPGQGLQFLFEYFSETQRNKGNFPGRFSGRQFSNSRSEMNVSTLELGDSALYLCASSSRDYLGNEQFFGPGTRLTVL.

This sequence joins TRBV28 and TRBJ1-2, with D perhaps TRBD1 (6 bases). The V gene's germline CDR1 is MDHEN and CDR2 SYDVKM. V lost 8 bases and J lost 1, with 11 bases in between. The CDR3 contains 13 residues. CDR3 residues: CASSGGLNYGYTF. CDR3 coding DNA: TGTGCCAGCTCCGGGGGGCTTAACTATGGCTACACCTTC.

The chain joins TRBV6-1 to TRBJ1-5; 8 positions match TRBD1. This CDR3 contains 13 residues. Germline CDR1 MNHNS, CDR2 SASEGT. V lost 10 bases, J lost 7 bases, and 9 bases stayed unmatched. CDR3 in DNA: TGTGCCACCCAGAGGACAGGGAACCAGCCCCAGCATTTT. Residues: CATQRTGNQPQHF.

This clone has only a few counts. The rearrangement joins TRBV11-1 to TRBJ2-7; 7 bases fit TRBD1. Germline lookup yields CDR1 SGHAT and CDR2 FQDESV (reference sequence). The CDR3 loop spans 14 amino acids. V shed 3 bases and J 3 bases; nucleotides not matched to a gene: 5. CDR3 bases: TGTGCCAGCAGCTTTGGACAGGTCGACTACGAGCAGTACTTC. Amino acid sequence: CASSFGQVDYEQYF.

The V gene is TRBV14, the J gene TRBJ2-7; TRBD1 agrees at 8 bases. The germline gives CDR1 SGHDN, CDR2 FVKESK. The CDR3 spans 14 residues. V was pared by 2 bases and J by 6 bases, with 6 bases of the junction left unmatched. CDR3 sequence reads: CASSQPKTGVEQYF. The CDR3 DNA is TGTGCCAGCAGCCAACCGAAGACAGGGGTCGAGCAGTACTTC.

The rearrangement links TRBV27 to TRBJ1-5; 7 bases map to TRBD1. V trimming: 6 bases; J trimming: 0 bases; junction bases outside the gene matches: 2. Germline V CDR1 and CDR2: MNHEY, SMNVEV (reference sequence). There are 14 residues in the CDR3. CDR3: CASSDRDSNQPQHF. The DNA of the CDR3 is TGTGCCAGCAGCGACAGGGATAGCAATCAGCCCCAGCATTTT.

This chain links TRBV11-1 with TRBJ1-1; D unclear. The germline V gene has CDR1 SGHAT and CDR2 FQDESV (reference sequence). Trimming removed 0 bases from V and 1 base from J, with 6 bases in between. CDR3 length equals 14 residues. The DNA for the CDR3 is TGTGCCAGCAGCTTAGCAGGGAGGAACACTGAAGCTTTCTTT. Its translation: CASSLAGRNTEAFF.

The CDR3 spells CASSLAGVTWAGELFF. CDR3 nucleotides: TGTGCCAGCAGCTTGGCGGGGGTTACCTGGGCCGGGGAGCTGTTTTTT. J is TRBJ2-2 and V is TRBV5-4; a weak D match, TRBD2 (6 bases). Between the trimmed V and J ends, which lost 0 bases and 6 bases, there was a span of 15 bases. The CDR3 consists of 16 residues. The germline V gene has CDR1 SGHNT and CDR2 YYREEE (reference sequence).

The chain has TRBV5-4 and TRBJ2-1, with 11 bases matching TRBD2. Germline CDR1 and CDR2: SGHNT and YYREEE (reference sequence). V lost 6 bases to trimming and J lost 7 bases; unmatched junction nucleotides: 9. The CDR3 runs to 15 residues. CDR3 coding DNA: TGTGCCAGCAACCTATTAGCGGGAGGGCGGAATGAGCAGTTCTTC. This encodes CASNLLAGGRNEQFF.

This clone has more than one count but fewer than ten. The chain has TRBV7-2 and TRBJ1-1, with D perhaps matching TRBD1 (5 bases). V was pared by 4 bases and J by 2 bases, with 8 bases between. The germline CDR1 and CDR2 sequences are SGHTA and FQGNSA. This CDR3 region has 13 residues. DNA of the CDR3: TGTGCCAGCAGCTCCAGGGCAAACACTGAAGCTTTCTTT. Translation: CASSSRANTEAFF.

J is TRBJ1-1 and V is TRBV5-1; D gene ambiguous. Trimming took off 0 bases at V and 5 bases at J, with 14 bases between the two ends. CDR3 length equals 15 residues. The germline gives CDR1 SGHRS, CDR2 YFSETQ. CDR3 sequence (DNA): TGCGCCAGCAGCTTGGTGGGATGGGGTGGTACTGAAGCTTTCTTT. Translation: CASSLVGWGGTEAFF.

The CDR3 region is CASSLEQGKTGELFF. The CDR3 DNA follows: TGTGCCAGCAGCTTAGAACAGGGGAAGACCGGGGAGCTGTTTTTT. The chain carries TRBV11-1 and TRBJ2-2, with 7 bases lining up with TRBD1. Looked up from germline, CDR1 is SGHAT and CDR2 is FQDESV (reference sequence). V was pared by 1 base and J by 5 bases, with 4 bases of the junction left unmatched. The CDR3 length is 15 residues.

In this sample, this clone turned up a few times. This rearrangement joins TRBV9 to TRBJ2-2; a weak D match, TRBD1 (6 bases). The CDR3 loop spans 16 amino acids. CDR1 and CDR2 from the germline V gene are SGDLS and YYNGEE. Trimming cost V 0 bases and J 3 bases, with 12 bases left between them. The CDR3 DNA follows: TGTGCCAGCAGCGTAGTTACAGGGTGGTACACCGGGGAGCTGTTTTTT. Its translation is CASSVVTGWYTGELFF.

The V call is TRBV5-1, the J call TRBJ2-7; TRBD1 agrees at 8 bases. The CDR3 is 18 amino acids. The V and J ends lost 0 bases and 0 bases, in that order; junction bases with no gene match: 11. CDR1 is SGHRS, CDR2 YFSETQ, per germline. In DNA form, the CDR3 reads TGCGCCAGCAGCTTGGCCCCCGACCCAGACAGGGGCTCCTACGAGCAGTACTTC. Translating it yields CASSLAPDPDRGSYEQYF.